The rows below give T cell receptor beta chains drawn from one sample of a study of cytomegalovirus exposure and HLA in healthy donors. Method: immunoSEQ multiplex PCR; TCRdb's copy keeps in-frame clones and lacks some. This sample has roughly 180,000 clones, with roughly 84% found just once. The sequencing sample was made of PBMCs. Receptor source: a man aged 25 to 40 in good health and CMV-seronegative. Both conserved end residues are part of each CDR3. Fields, in order: CDR3 DNA, CDR3 protein, clone size, D gene, CDR3 length, J gene, V gene. The D gene is left open where the match is weak. Clone size is shown for a subset of rows, as once, few, many or a class of expanded clone.

CDR3nt: TGTGCCAGCAGCGAACAACAGGTAGATACGCAGTATTTT
CDR3aa: CASSEQQVDTQYF
abundance: -
d_gene: -
len: 13
j_gene: TRBJ2-3
v_gene: TRBV5-6

CDR3nt: TGCGCCAGCAGCTTGGACAGATACCGGGCAGGGGTACTGACTTTC
CDR3aa: CASSLDRYRAGVLTF
abundance: -
d_gene: -
len: 15
j_gene: TRBJ2-6
v_gene: TRBV5-1

CDR3nt: TGCGCCAGCAGCTTGGAACTAGCCCACCAAGAGACCCAGTACTTC
CDR3aa: CASSLELAHQETQYF
abundance: -
d_gene: -
len: 15
j_gene: TRBJ2-5
v_gene: TRBV5-1

CDR3nt: TGTGCCAGCAGCTCAGACAGGGATGGCTACACCTTC
CDR3aa: CASSSDRDGYTF
abundance: -
d_gene: TRBD1
len: 12
j_gene: TRBJ1-2
v_gene: TRBV5-4

CDR3nt: TGTGCCAGTAGTATCCGGGGGGGGTACGACGAGCAGTACTTC
CDR3aa: CASSIRGGYDEQYF
abundance: once
d_gene: TRBD2
len: 14
j_gene: TRBJ2-7
v_gene: TRBV19

CDR3nt: TGTGCCAGCATGTTACTCCTAGCGGGAGGGCATATGGCAGATACGCAGTATTTT
CDR3aa: CASMLLLAGGHMADTQYF
abundance: -
d_gene: TRBD2
len: 18
j_gene: TRBJ2-3
v_gene: TRBV6-7

CDR3nt: TGTGCCAGTAGATCGGTGAGGGGGAGCAATGAGCAGTTCTTC
CDR3aa: CASRSVRGSNEQFF
abundance: -
d_gene: -
len: 14
j_gene: TRBJ2-1
v_gene: TRBV19

CDR3nt: TGTGCCAGCAGTCCCGACAGGAACTATGGCTACACCTTC
CDR3aa: CASSPDRNYGYTF
abundance: -
d_gene: -
len: 13
j_gene: TRBJ1-2
v_gene: TRBV4-2

CDR3nt: TGCGCCAGCAGCCAAGATCAGGGGGGCTATGGCTACACCTTC
CDR3aa: CASSQDQGGYGYTF
abundance: -
d_gene: TRBD1
len: 14
j_gene: TRBJ1-2
v_gene: TRBV4-1

CDR3nt: TGTGCCAGCAGGTCACAGGGACGTGCCAACAATGAGCAGTTCTTC
CDR3aa: CASRSQGRANNEQFF
abundance: -
d_gene: -
len: 15
j_gene: TRBJ2-1
v_gene: TRBV28

CDR3nt: TGTGCCAGCAGCCCCGGGGGACTAGCGGGTCGCCAAGAGACCCAGTACTTC
CDR3aa: CASSPGGLAGRQETQYF
abundance: -
d_gene: TRBD2
len: 17
j_gene: TRBJ2-5
v_gene: TRBV5-6

CDR3nt: TGTGCCAGCAGCCCCGGGGGGATCTACGAGCAGTACTTC
CDR3aa: CASSPGGIYEQYF
abundance: -
d_gene: TRBD2
len: 13
j_gene: TRBJ2-7
v_gene: TRBV7-2

CDR3nt: TGCACCAGCAGCCAAGATCTAGCGGAGGGCGGGTGCCCGGTGGGATACAATGAGCAGTTCTTC
CDR3aa: CTSSQDLAEGGCPVGYNEQFF
abundance: -
d_gene: -
len: 21
j_gene: TRBJ2-1
v_gene: TRBV1

CDR3nt: TGTGCCAGCAGTGTCCCGGGACAGGGCCAGAACACCGGGGAGCTGTTTTTT
CDR3aa: CASSVPGQGQNTGELFF
abundance: -
d_gene: TRBD1
len: 17
j_gene: TRBJ2-2
v_gene: TRBV2

CDR3nt: TGTGCCAGCAGTTACTTTCTGGACAGGGGAGTTGAAGCTTTCTTT
CDR3aa: CASSYFLDRGVEAFF
abundance: -
d_gene: TRBD1
len: 15
j_gene: TRBJ1-1
v_gene: TRBV6-6

CDR3nt: TGTGCCAGCAGCCAAGCTCGACTAATCGGGTCGGCTTTCTTT
CDR3aa: CASSQARLIGSAFF
abundance: -
d_gene: -
len: 14
j_gene: TRBJ1-1
v_gene: TRBV14

CDR3nt: TGTGCCACCCCTCGGACTAGCGGGAGGGAGCCCTACAATGAGCAGTTCTTC
CDR3aa: CATPRTSGREPYNEQFF
abundance: few
d_gene: TRBD2
len: 17
j_gene: TRBJ2-1
v_gene: TRBV19

CDR3nt: TGTGCCAGTAGTGTGGGGACTAGCGTTGCAGATACGCAGTATTTT
CDR3aa: CASSVGTSVADTQYF
abundance: -
d_gene: TRBD2
len: 15
j_gene: TRBJ2-3
v_gene: TRBV19

CDR3nt: TGTGCCAGCAGCCAAGAGGGACTAGAGAACAATGAGCAGTTCTTC
CDR3aa: CASSQEGLENNEQFF
abundance: few
d_gene: TRBD2
len: 15
j_gene: TRBJ2-1
v_gene: TRBV4-2

CDR3nt: TGTGCCAGCAGGGGGTCGCGGGGGTGGGCAGATACGCAGTATTTT
CDR3aa: CASRGSRGWADTQYF
abundance: -
d_gene: TRBD2
len: 15
j_gene: TRBJ2-3
v_gene: TRBV28

CDR3nt: TGTGCTAGTAGTAGCGGGGAGACCCAGTACTTC
CDR3aa: CASSSGETQYF
abundance: -
d_gene: TRBD2
len: 11
j_gene: TRBJ2-5
v_gene: TRBV19

CDR3nt: TGTGCCAGCAGCTTTACACAGGACAGCACAGATACGCAGTATTTT
CDR3aa: CASSFTQDSTDTQYF
abundance: -
d_gene: -
len: 15
j_gene: TRBJ2-3
v_gene: TRBV9

CDR3nt: TGTGCCACCAGCCCCAGGGTTCTTGGTACACCCCTCCACTTT
CDR3aa: CATSPRVLGTPLHF
abundance: -
d_gene: -
len: 14
j_gene: TRBJ1-6
v_gene: TRBV15

CDR3nt: TGTGCCAGTAGTCCCTTAGGGACTCTCTACGAGCAGTACTTC
CDR3aa: CASSPLGTLYEQYF
abundance: -
d_gene: -
len: 14
j_gene: TRBJ2-7
v_gene: TRBV19

CDR3nt: TGCGCCAGCAGCTATATATACAGGGGCCCGTCCTACAATGAGCAGTTCTTC
CDR3aa: CASSYIYRGPSYNEQFF
abundance: -
d_gene: TRBD1
len: 17
j_gene: TRBJ2-1
v_gene: TRBV5-1

CDR3nt: TGCGCCAGCAACTTACTAGACCCGGGACAGGGTGCCGAGCAGTACTTC
CDR3aa: CASNLLDPGQGAEQYF
abundance: -
d_gene: TRBD1
len: 16
j_gene: TRBJ2-7
v_gene: TRBV5-1

CDR3nt: TGCAGCGTTATCACAGCCTACGAGCAGTACTTC
CDR3aa: CSVITAYEQYF
abundance: -
d_gene: -
len: 11
j_gene: TRBJ2-7
v_gene: TRBV29-1

CDR3nt: TGCGCCAGCAGCTTATTCTCCGGGGGTGGAGGGGAGCTGTTTTTT
CDR3aa: CASSLFSGGGGELFF
abundance: -
d_gene: -
len: 15
j_gene: TRBJ2-2
v_gene: TRBV5-1

CDR3nt: TGTGCCAGCAGCCTCTTTAGCCCCAGGGAATCCAATCAGCCCCAGCATTTT
CDR3aa: CASSLFSPRESNQPQHF
abundance: few
d_gene: -
len: 17
j_gene: TRBJ1-5
v_gene: TRBV27

CDR3nt: TGCGCCAGCAGATACGGACAGGGAGGGACTGAAGCTTTCTTT
CDR3aa: CASRYGQGGTEAFF
abundance: -
d_gene: TRBD1
len: 14
j_gene: TRBJ1-1
v_gene: TRBV5-1

CDR3nt: TGTGCCAGCAGCCGGGTATTGAACACTGAAGCTTTCTTT
CDR3aa: CASSRVLNTEAFF
abundance: few
d_gene: -
len: 13
j_gene: TRBJ1-1
v_gene: TRBV6-5

CDR3nt: TGCGCCAGCAGCCCCGTTGGACAGGTTTCTTCGGTCTACACCTTC
CDR3aa: CASSPVGQVSSVYTF
abundance: -
d_gene: TRBD1
len: 15
j_gene: TRBJ1-2
v_gene: TRBV5-1

CDR3nt: TGTGCCAGCAGTCCCAGACTAGCGGGATCAGATACGCAGTATTTT
CDR3aa: CASSPRLAGSDTQYF
abundance: once
d_gene: TRBD2
len: 15
j_gene: TRBJ2-3
v_gene: TRBV6-4

CDR3nt: TGTGCCAGCAGCTTACCGTTCGGACTAGCGGGAGTTTACGAGCAGTACTTC
CDR3aa: CASSLPFGLAGVYEQYF
abundance: -
d_gene: TRBD2
len: 17
j_gene: TRBJ2-7
v_gene: TRBV11-3

CDR3nt: TGTGCCAGCAGTTTAGGGACAGGGTTACCCTACGAGCAGTACTTC
CDR3aa: CASSLGTGLPYEQYF
abundance: -
d_gene: TRBD1
len: 15
j_gene: TRBJ2-7
v_gene: TRBV27

CDR3nt: TGTGCCAGCAGTCCCCATGGGCTAGCGGGGGGGCGGTTTGAGACCCAGTACTTC
CDR3aa: CASSPHGLAGGRFETQYF
abundance: -
d_gene: TRBD2
len: 18
j_gene: TRBJ2-5
v_gene: TRBV27

CDR3nt: TGTGCCAGTAGTACCCCCACAGGGTCTGCTGGCTACACCTTC
CDR3aa: CASSTPTGSAGYTF
abundance: -
d_gene: -
len: 14
j_gene: TRBJ1-2
v_gene: TRBV19

CDR3nt: TGCGCCAGCAGTGTCGGACTAGCGGGGGTGAGTGAGCAGTTCTTC
CDR3aa: CASSVGLAGVSEQFF
abundance: once
d_gene: TRBD2
len: 15
j_gene: TRBJ2-1
v_gene: TRBV10-1

CDR3nt: TGTGCCAGCAGCGGAGCGGGGGGCTCATACAATGAGCAGTTCTTC
CDR3aa: CASSGAGGSYNEQFF
abundance: -
d_gene: TRBD2
len: 15
j_gene: TRBJ2-1
v_gene: TRBV7-9

CDR3nt: TGTGCCAGCAGCCAAGATTGGGGGACTAGCGGGGGGGCCGGGGCAGATACGCAGTATTTT
CDR3aa: CASSQDWGTSGGAGADTQYF
abundance: -
d_gene: TRBD2
len: 20
j_gene: TRBJ2-3
v_gene: TRBV4-2

CDR3nt: TGTGCCAGCAGGACAGGGGCCGAGCAGTACTTC
CDR3aa: CASRTGAEQYF
abundance: -
d_gene: TRBD1
len: 11
j_gene: TRBJ2-7
v_gene: TRBV2

CDR3nt: TGTGCCAGCAGCGCCACACAGGGTTTCCCCACCTTC
CDR3aa: CASSATQGFPTF
abundance: -
d_gene: -
len: 12
j_gene: TRBJ1-2
v_gene: TRBV7-2

CDR3nt: TGTGCTAGCAGCCCGGGACACCGAGGAGAGACCCAGTACTTC
CDR3aa: CASSPGHRGETQYF
abundance: few
d_gene: -
len: 14
j_gene: TRBJ2-5
v_gene: TRBV7-7

CDR3nt: TGTGCCACCAGCAGAGGAACAGACTCTGGGGCCAACGTCCTGACTTTC
CDR3aa: CATSRGTDSGANVLTF
abundance: -
d_gene: -
len: 16
j_gene: TRBJ2-6
v_gene: TRBV15

CDR3nt: TGTGCCTGGAGTTTGGGACAGTACAATCAGCCCCAGCATTTT
CDR3aa: CAWSLGQYNQPQHF
abundance: -
d_gene: TRBD1
len: 14
j_gene: TRBJ1-5
v_gene: TRBV30

CDR3nt: TGTGCCATCAGTGAGTTTGTGACAGGAGCCTCTGAAGCTTTCTTT
CDR3aa: CAISEFVTGASEAFF
abundance: -
d_gene: -
len: 15
j_gene: TRBJ1-1
v_gene: TRBV10-3

CDR3nt: TGTGCCAGCACCACTGTGGTCTTTGGGCCCCCCTCCGGCTACGAGCAGTACTTC
CDR3aa: CASTTVVFGPPSGYEQYF
abundance: once
d_gene: -
len: 18
j_gene: TRBJ2-7
v_gene: TRBV21-1

CDR3nt: TGTGCCAGCAGCCACCGACAGGGAGTTATAGCTAACTATGGCTACACCTTC
CDR3aa: CASSHRQGVIANYGYTF
abundance: -
d_gene: TRBD1
len: 17
j_gene: TRBJ1-2
v_gene: TRBV27

CDR3nt: TGTGCCAGCAGCAAACAAGGGAGGGCTTATAATTCACCCCTCCACTTT
CDR3aa: CASSKQGRAYNSPLHF
abundance: -
d_gene: -
len: 16
j_gene: TRBJ1-6
v_gene: TRBV7-8